The 30 T cell receptor beta chains below come from one sample, sequenced in a study of spatial heterogeneity in lung cancer. TCRdb ran MiXCR on the 5' RACE reads and lists one entry per CDR3 protein. The sample lists 40,000 or so distinct CDR3 sequences, 10% to 13% occurring once. Specified time point: blood at routine non-recurrence follow-up after resection. This material consisted of PBMCs, taken at follow-up. All receptors come from a female donor with early-stage non-small cell lung cancer.

The gene calls are TRBV5-6 and TRBJ2-1, with 10 bases aligning to TRBD2. V lost 2 bases and J lost 9; bases outside the gene matches: 11. The CDR3 runs 16 residues. Germline values: CDR1 SGHDT, CDR2 YYEEEE. The CDR3 is CASSLNLGTSETEQFF. The CDR3 bases are TGTGCCAGCAGCTTAAATCTGGGGACTAGCGAGACTGAGCAGTTCTTC.

The chain joins TRBV20-1 to TRBJ2-5, with TRBD2 as a possible D gene (6 bases). V was pared by 7 bases and J by 1 base, with 10 bases between. The CDR3 totals 12 residues. The germline gives CDR1 DFQATT, CDR2 SNEGSKA (reference sequence). In DNA form, the CDR3 reads TGCAGTGTTGCGGGGATCCAAGAGACCCAGTACTTC. Its translation is CSVAGIQETQYF.

This sequence joins TRBV23-1 and TRBJ1-5; 7 nucleotides match TRBD1. TRBV23-1 belongs to the ORF category, with a function that is uncertain. The CDR3 covers 12 residues. V gave up 6 bases and J gave up 9 bases; unmatched junction bases: 5. The CDR3 region is CASRQGWGPQHF. The CDR3 DNA is TGCGCCAGCAGACAGGGGTGGGGGCCCCAGCATTTT.

In nucleotides, the CDR3 is TGCGCCAGCAGCCAACTGGAAAAGAAGAACACTGAAGCTTTCTTT. It specifies CASSQLEKKNTEAFF. The genes are TRBV4-1 and TRBJ1-1; D is uncertain. This CDR3 is 15 amino acids long. V was clipped by 2 bases and J by 1 base, with 11 bases between them. Germline-derived CDR1 and CDR2 are MGHRA and YSYEKL.

This clonotype was observed at least ten times. The rearrangement links TRBV5-1 to TRBJ1-6; D gene unclear. Germline lookup yields CDR1 SGHRS and CDR2 YFSETQ. The ends were cut back, 5 bases at V and 9 bases at J, with 9 bases in the middle. The CDR3 has 12 residues. In DNA form, the CDR3 reads TGCGCCAGCAGTCCGGACGGTTCACCCCTCCACTTT. As protein: CASSPDGSPLHF.

As for this clonotype: An end of the junction does not agree with germline; a read error may underlie this. The chain couples TRBV7-2 to TRBJ2-7; D gene unclear. The germline gives CDR1 SGHTA, CDR2 FQGNSA. The CDR3 is 10 amino acids. The CDR3 protein is CASSYRTKPF. As DNA, the CDR3 is TGTGCCAGCAGTTACCGAACCAAGCCATTC.

The chain combines TRBV28 with TRBJ2-4; the D gene is possibly TRBD2 (5 bases). CDR3 length: 14 residues. Trimming stripped 3 bases from V and 0 bases from J, with 6 bases between. Germline V gene sequence: CDR1 MDHEN, CDR2 SYDVKM. CDR3 protein: CASSFAGAKNIQYF. The CDR3 DNA follows: TGTGCCAGCAGTTTTGCGGGAGCCAAAAACATTCAGTACTTC.

The V gene is TRBV20-1, the J gene TRBJ2-5; D is ambiguous. V was cut by 0 bases and J by 1 base, with 9 bases left in between. CDR1 and CDR2 from the germline V gene are DFQATT and SNEGSKA (reference sequence). The length of the CDR3 is 14 residues. In nucleotides, the CDR3 is TGCAGTGCTAGAGATCTTAGAACCCAAGAGACCCAGTACTTC. It specifies CSARDLRTQETQYF.

This clonotype was recorded many times. CDR3 DNA: TGTGCCAGCAGGTGGACGGAGAACACCGGGGAGCTGTTTTTT. Translation: CASRWTENTGELFF. V and J are TRBV9 and TRBJ2-2; no clear D gene. CDR3 length: 14 residues. Germline V gene data show CDR1 as SGDLS and CDR2 as YYNGEE. The germline V and J ends were trimmed by 5 bases and 1 base, with 9 bases remaining between them.

The table lists this clonotype with many counts. This chain uses TRBV20-1 with TRBJ2-3, with TRBD2 identical over 8 bases. The J segment lost 4 bases and the V segment lost 3 bases, leaving 9 bases of the junction unmatched. CDR3 length: 15 residues. Germline V CDR1 and CDR2: DFQATT, SNEGSKA (reference sequence). CDR3 in DNA: TGCAGTGCTAGTCCCCGTAGCGGGGTACCAGATACGCAGTATTTT. Encoded protein: CSASPRSGVPDTQYF.

This clonotype was detected only a few times. V usage is TRBV6-2 or TRBV6-3 and J usage is TRBJ2-5; D is uncertain. The CDR3 has 12 amino acids. Trimming removed 4 bases at V and 1 base at J, with 4 bases between. Per germline, CDR1 MNHEY and CDR2 SVGEGT. In DNA, the CDR3 is TGTGCCAGCAGTTCCACCCAAGAGACCCAGTACTTC. This codes for CASSSTQETQYF.

This clonotype occurred many times. This chain joins TRBV7-8 and TRBJ2-7; D remains ambiguous. Germline CDR1 reads SGHVS; CDR2 reads FQNEAQ. V was clipped by 1 base and J by 7 bases, with 8 bases between them. The CDR3 is 12 amino acids. This CDR3 reads CASSLDTTEQYF. CDR3 bases: TGTGCCAGCAGCTTAGACACTACGGAGCAGTACTTC. The entire variable domain, with the rest obtained from reference TRBV7-8 and TRBJ2-7, is as follows: GAGVSQSPRYKVAKRGQDVALRCDPISGHVSLFWYQQALGQGPEFLTYFQNEAQLDKSGLPSDRFFAERPEGSVSTLKIQRTQQEDSAVYLCASSLDTTEQYFGPGTRLTVT.

This clonotype was found many times. The chain recombines TRBV20-1 with TRBJ2-3, with TRBD2 identical over 7 bases. The CDR3 has 14 residues. CDR1 is DFQATT and CDR2 is SNEGSKA in the germline V gene (reference sequence). Unmatched junction bases numbered 7, after V lost 3 bases and J lost 4 bases. CDR3 coding DNA: TGCAGTGCTAGGGGCGGGGGAATAGCAGATACGCAGTATTTT. It specifies CSARGGGIADTQYF.

This clonotype occurred a few times. V usage is TRBV7-3 and J usage is TRBJ1-5; the D is unclear. Germline CDR1 is SGHTA and CDR2 is FQGTGA. The length of the CDR3 is 14 residues. V shed 3 bases and J shed 7 bases, with 13 bases lying between them. CDR3 region: CASSFTVREQPQHF. CDR3 DNA sequence: TGTGCCAGCAGCTTCACGGTGAGGGAGCAGCCCCAGCATTTT.

V is TRBV28 and J is TRBJ2-5; D remains ambiguous. The CDR3 totals 12 residues. Trimming took off 5 bases at V and 2 bases at J, with 6 bases between the two ends. Looked up from germline, CDR1 is MDHEN and CDR2 is SYDVKM. CDR3 nucleotide sequence: TGTGCCAGCAGTCGGGTTCAAGAGACCCAGTACTTC. It specifies CASSRVQETQYF.

The sample holds a few counts of this clonotype. This rearrangement joins TRBV18 to TRBJ2-3, with D tentatively TRBD2 (5 bases). V was shortened by 5 bases and J by 2 bases, with 11 bases between the two germline ends. CDR3 length: 14 amino acids. Germline CDR1 is KGHSH and CDR2 is LQKENI. The CDR3 DNA is TGTGCCAGCTCAGCCAGCGGTACCACAGATACGCAGTATTTT. Its protein is CASSASGTTDTQYF.

This clonotype was picked up a small number of times. The chain has TRBV9 and TRBJ2-7, with D hard to call. V lost 0 bases and J lost 4, with 2 bases in between. CDR3 length: 11 amino acids. CDR1 and CDR2 from the germline V gene are SGDLS and YYNGEE. CDR3 bases: TGTGCCAGCAGCGTAGGGTACGAGCAGTACTTC. Amino acid sequence: CASSVGYEQYF.

The chain combines TRBV5-8 with TRBJ1-3; no definite D call. Germline CDR1 and CDR2: SGHTS and YDEGEE. The CDR3 is 14 amino acids. Trimming left V 0 bases short and J 0 bases short, with 4 bases between. This CDR3 reads CASSLGVSGNTIYF. CDR3 bases: TGTGCCAGCAGCTTGGGCGTCTCTGGAAACACCATATATTTT.

This clonotype was found many times. The chain combines TRBV7-3 with TRBJ2-2; 8 nucleotides align to TRBD1. V trimming: 5 bases; J trimming: 4 bases; junction bases outside the gene matches: 6. Germline V CDR1 and CDR2: SGHTA, FQGTGA. The CDR3 has 15 residues. The CDR3 protein is CASSPRQGSTGELFF. CDR3 DNA sequence: TGTGCCAGCAGCCCCAGACAGGGGTCCACCGGGGAGCTGTTTTTT. Using reference TRBV7-3 and TRBJ2-2 for the parts outside the CDR3, the full variable domain is GAGVSQTPSNKVTEKGKYVELRCDPISGHTALYWYRQSLGQGPEFLIYFQGTGAADDSGLPNDRFFAVRPEGSVSTLKIQRTERGDSAVYLCASSPRQGSTGELFFGEGSRLTVL.

In this sample, this clonotype turned up a few times. J is TRBJ2-5 and V is TRBV9; D may correspond to TRBD1 or TRBD2 (5 bases each). The CDR3 has 16 amino acids. V dropped 4 bases and J dropped 5 bases, with 21 bases sitting between them. CDR1 is SGDLS, CDR2 YYNGEE, per germline. The CDR3 DNA reads TGTGCCAGCAGCTCCTTTTCGGGGCAGGAGTGGGAGACCCAGTACTTC. Amino acids: CASSSFSGQEWETQYF. Using reference TRBV9 and TRBJ2-5 for the parts outside the CDR3, the full variable domain is DSGVTQTPKHLITATGQRVTLRCSPRSGDLSVYWYQQSLDQGLQFLIQYYNGEERAKGNILERFSAQQFPDLHSELNLSSLELGDSALYFCASSSFSGQEWETQYFGPGTRLLVL.

This clonotype was seen a handful of times. The gene calls are TRBV5-1 and TRBJ1-6; D remains ambiguous. Germline CDR1 and CDR2: SGHRS and YFSETQ. V was trimmed by 0 bases and J by 8 bases, leaving 12 bases between them. The CDR3 runs to 15 residues. In DNA form, the CDR3 reads TGCGCCAGCAGCTTGGATGGCGGCGGCTATTCACCCCTCCACTTT. Its translation: CASSLDGGGYSPLHF.

The V call is TRBV29-1, the J call TRBJ2-5; D is undetermined. Germline V gene lookup returns CDR1 SQVTM and CDR2 ANQGSEA. CDR3 length: 9 residues. V shed 4 bases and J shed 5 bases, with 2 bases lying between them. The CDR3 sequence is CSVGETQYF. For the CDR3, the DNA is TGCAGCGTTGGCGAGACCCAGTACTTC.

This clonotype was seen a few times. V is TRBV29-1 and J is TRBJ1-1; 7 bases match TRBD1. The CDR3 covers 14 residues. Germline lookup yields CDR1 SQVTM and CDR2 ANQGSEA. V dropped 3 bases and J dropped 4; count of bases not matched to a gene: 8. CDR3 bases: TGCAGCGTTGAGGGGGGCAGGGGGAGCACTGAAGCTTTCTTT. As protein: CSVEGGRGSTEAFF.

This clonotype appeared many times. This chain connects TRBV12-3 or TRBV12-4 to TRBJ1-2; D perhaps matches TRBD1 (5 bases). Trimming took 5 bases from V and 8 from J, leaving 15 bases between them. The CDR3 covers 13 residues. Here the CDR3 DNA reads TGTGCCAGCAGTCCACAGGTTTCTCACGGCTACACCTTC. Translating gives CASSPQVSHGYTF.

The V gene is TRBV11-2, the J gene TRBJ2-3; 14 nucleotides agree with TRBD2. Unmatched junction bases numbered 5, after V lost 0 bases and J lost 3 bases. Germline loops: CDR1 SGHAT, CDR2 FQNNGV. The CDR3 has 18 residues. In nucleotides, the CDR3 is TGTGCCAGCAGCTTAGATTGGCGGACTAGCGGGGGGACAGATACGCAGTATTTT. The encoded protein is CASSLDWRTSGGTDTQYF.

This chain connects TRBV28 to TRBJ1-6; 10 positions match TRBD1. Trimming took 7 bases from V and 4 from J; bases not matched to a gene: 10. CDR1 is MDHEN, CDR2 SYDVKM, per germline. The CDR3 is made up of 17 amino acids. This CDR3 is CASNPLGGQGYNSPLHF. The CDR3 region has the DNA TGTGCCAGCAACCCCCTGGGGGGACAGGGGTATAATTCACCCCTCCACTTT. Together with reference TRBV28 and TRBJ1-6, the CDR3 gives the full variable domain: DVKVTQSSRYLVKRTGEKVFLECVQDMDHENMFWYRQDPGLGLRLIYFSYDVKMKEKGDIPEGYSVSREKKERFSLILESASTNQTSMYLCASNPLGGQGYNSPLHFGNGTRLTVT.

This clonotype was recorded at least ten times. This chain connects TRBV20-1 to TRBJ2-2; D is undetermined. This CDR3 spans 13 amino acids. Germline V gene data show CDR1 as DFQATT and CDR2 as SNEGSKA (reference sequence). Trimming shortened V by 3 bases and J by 4 bases, and 9 bases separated the two germline ends. For the CDR3, the DNA is TGCAGTGCTAGTTTGGGCCGCACCGGGGAGCTGTTTTTT. Translation gives CSASLGRTGELFF.

To note about this clonotype: This may be a read error: a much more frequent sequence differs by one nucleotide. The genes are TRBV5-1 and TRBJ2-3, with 11 bases identical to TRBD1. This CDR3 comprises 14 residues. Per germline, CDR1 SGHRS and CDR2 YFSETQ. CDR3 residues: CASSLGTGGDTHYF. CDR3 DNA sequence: TGCGCCAGCAGCTTGGGGACAGGGGGCGATACGCATTATTTT.

This clonotype has ten or more counts. This chain links TRBV4-3 with TRBJ2-2; TRBD1 aligns across 7 bases. This CDR3 is built from 19 residues. Trimming removed 0 bases from V and 0 bases from J; junction bases left unmatched: 10. Per germline, CDR1 LGHNA and CDR2 YSLEER. CDR3 DNA sequence: TGCGCCAGCAGCCAAGAGGGGACAGCCTATGAAACGAACACCGGGGAGCTGTTTTTT. It translates to CASSQEGTAYETNTGELFF.

This clonotype was observed many times. The chain employs TRBV18 and TRBJ2-7; D gene ambiguous. Germline loops: CDR1 KGHSH, CDR2 LQKENI. The CDR3 is 15 residues long. V was shortened by 2 bases and J by 1 base, with 12 bases between the two germline ends. The CDR3 region is CASSPLGKGSYEQYF. The CDR3, as DNA: TGTGCCAGCTCACCATTAGGCAAGGGTTCCTACGAGCAGTACTTC.